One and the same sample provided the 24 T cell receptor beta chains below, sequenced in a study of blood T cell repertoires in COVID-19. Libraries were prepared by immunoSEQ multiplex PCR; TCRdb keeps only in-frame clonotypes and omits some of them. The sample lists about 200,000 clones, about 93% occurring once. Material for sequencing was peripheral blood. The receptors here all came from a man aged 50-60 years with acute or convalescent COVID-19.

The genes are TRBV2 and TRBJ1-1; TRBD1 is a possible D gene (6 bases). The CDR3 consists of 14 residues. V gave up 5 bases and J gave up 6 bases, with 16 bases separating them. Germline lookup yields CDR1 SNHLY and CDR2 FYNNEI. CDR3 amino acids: CASSWDTPTPEAFF. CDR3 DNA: TGTGCCAGCAGTTGGGACACTCCTACCCCTGAAGCTTTCTTT. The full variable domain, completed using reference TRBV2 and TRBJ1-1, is EPEVTQTPSHQVTQMGQEVILRCVPISNHLYFYWYRQILGQKVEFLVSFYNNEISEKSEIFDDQFSVERPDGSNFTLKIRSTKLEDSAMYFCASSWDTPTPEAFFGQGTRLTVV.

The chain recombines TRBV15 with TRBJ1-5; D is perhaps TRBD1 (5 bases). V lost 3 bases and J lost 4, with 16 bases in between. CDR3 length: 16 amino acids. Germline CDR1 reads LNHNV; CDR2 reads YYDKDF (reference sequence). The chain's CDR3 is CATSSRAGRDNQPQHF. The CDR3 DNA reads TGTGCCACCAGCAGTAGGGCAGGCAGGGATAATCAGCCCCAGCATTTT.

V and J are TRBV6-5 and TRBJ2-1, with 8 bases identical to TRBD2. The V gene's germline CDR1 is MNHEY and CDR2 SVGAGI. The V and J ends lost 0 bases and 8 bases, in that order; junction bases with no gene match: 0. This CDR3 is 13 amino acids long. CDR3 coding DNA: TGTGCCAGCAGTTACTCGACTAGCGATGAGCAGTTCTTC. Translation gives CASSYSTSDEQFF.

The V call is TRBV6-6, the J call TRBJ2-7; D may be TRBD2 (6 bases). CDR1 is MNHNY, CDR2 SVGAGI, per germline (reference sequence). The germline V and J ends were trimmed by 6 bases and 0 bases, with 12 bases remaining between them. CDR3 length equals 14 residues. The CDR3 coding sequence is TGTGCCAGCAGAGCTAGCGACTTCTCCTACGAGCAGTACTTC. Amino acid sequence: CASRASDFSYEQYF.

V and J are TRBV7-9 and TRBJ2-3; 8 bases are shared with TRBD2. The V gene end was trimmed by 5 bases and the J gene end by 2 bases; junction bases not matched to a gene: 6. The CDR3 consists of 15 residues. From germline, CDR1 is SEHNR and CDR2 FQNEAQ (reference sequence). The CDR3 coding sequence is TGTGCCAGCAGCGAGCTAGCGGGCGCCACAGATACGCAGTATTTT. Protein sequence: CASSELAGATDTQYF.

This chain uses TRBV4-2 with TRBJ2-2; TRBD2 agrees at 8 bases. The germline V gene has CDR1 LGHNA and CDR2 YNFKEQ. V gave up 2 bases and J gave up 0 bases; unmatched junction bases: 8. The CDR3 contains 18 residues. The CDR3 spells CASSQPPPGLANTGELFF. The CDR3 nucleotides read TGTGCCAGCAGCCAACCCCCTCCGGGACTAGCGAACACCGGGGAGCTGTTTTTT.

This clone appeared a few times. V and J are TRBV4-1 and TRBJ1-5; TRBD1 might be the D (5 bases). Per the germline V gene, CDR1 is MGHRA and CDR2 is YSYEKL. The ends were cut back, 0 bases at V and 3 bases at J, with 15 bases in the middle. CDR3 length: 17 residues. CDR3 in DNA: TGCGCCAGCAGCCAAGATATCGAACAGGCCTTCAATCAGCCCCAGCATTTT. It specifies CASSQDIEQAFNQPQHF.

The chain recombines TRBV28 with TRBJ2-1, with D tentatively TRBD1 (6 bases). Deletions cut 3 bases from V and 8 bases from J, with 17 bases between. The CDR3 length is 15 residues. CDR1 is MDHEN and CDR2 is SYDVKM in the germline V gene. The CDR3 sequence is CASSLGDPEGDEQFF. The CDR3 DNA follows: TGTGCCAGCAGTTTGGGTGACCCCGAGGGGGATGAGCAGTTCTTC.

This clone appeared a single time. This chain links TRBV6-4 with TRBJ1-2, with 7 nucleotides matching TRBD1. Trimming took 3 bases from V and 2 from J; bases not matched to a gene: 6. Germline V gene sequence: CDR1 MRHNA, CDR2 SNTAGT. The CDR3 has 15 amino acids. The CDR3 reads CASSEFPGGNYGYTF. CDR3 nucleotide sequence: TGTGCCAGCAGTGAATTTCCAGGGGGGAACTATGGCTACACCTTC.

CDR3 region: CASSFARGLYNEQFF. The CDR3 DNA is TGTGCCAGCAGCTTCGCCAGGGGGCTATACAATGAGCAGTTCTTC. This chain uses TRBV5-4 with TRBJ2-1; 8 bases match TRBD1. Germline CDR1 and CDR2: SGHNT and YYREEE (reference sequence). Trimming took 2 bases from V and 4 from J; bases not matched to a gene: 5. The CDR3 runs 15 residues.

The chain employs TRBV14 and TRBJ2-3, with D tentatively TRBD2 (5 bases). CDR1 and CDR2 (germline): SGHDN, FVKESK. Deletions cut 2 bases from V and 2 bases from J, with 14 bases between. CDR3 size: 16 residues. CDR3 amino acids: CASSQIDAGPTDTQYF. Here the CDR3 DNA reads TGTGCCAGCAGCCAAATTGATGCGGGTCCCACAGATACGCAGTATTTT.

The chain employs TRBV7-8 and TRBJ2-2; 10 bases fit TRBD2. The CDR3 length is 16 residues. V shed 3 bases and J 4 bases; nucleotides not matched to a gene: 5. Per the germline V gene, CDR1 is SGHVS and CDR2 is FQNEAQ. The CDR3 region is CASSFSSGSVTGELFF. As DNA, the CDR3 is TGTGCCAGCAGCTTCTCTAGCGGGAGTGTCACCGGGGAGCTGTTTTTT.

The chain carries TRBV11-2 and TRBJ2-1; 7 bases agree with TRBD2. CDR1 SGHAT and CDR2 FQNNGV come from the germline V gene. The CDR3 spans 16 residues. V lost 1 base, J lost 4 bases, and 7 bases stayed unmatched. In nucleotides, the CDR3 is TGTGCCAGCAGCTTAGTGGCGGGAGCGGGGTACAATGAGCAGTTCTTC. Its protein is CASSLVAGAGYNEQFF.

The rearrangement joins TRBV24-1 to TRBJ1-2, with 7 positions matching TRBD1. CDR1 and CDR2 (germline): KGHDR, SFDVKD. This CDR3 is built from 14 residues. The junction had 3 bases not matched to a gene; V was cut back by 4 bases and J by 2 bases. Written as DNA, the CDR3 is TGTGCCACCAGTGAGACAGGGATCAACTATGGCTACACCTTC. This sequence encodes CATSETGINYGYTF.

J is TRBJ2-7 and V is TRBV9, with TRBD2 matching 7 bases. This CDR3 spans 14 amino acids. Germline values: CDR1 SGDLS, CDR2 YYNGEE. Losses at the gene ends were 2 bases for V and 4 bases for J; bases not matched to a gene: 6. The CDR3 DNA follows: TGTGCCAGCAGCGTGACTAGCCACCCTTACGAGCAGTACTTC. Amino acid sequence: CASSVTSHPYEQYF.

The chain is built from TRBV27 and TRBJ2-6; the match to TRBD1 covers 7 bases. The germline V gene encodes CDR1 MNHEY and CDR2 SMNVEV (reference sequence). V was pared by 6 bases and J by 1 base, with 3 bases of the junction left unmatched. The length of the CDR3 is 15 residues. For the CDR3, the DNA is TGTGCCAGCAGAACAGGGGCATCTGGGGCCAACGTCCTGACTTTC. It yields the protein CASRTGASGANVLTF.

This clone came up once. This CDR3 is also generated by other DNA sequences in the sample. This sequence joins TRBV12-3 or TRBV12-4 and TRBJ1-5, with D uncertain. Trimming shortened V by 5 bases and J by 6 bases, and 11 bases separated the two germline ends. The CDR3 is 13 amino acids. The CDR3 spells CASSPGGSQPQHF. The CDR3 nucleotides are TGTGCCAGCAGTCCGGGAGGGTCTCAGCCCCAGCATTTT.

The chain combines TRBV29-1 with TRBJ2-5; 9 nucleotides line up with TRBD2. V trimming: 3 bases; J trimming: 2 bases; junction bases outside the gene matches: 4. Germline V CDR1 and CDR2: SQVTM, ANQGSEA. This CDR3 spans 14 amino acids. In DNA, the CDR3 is TGCAGCGTTGATGGGACTAGCCTTCAAGAGACCCAGTACTTC. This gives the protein CSVDGTSLQETQYF.

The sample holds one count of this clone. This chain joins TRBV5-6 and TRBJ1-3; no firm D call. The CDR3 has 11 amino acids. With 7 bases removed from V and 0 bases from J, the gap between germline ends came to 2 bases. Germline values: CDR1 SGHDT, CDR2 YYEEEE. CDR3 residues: CASHSGNTIYF. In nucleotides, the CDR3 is TGTGCCAGCCACTCTGGAAACACCATATATTTT.

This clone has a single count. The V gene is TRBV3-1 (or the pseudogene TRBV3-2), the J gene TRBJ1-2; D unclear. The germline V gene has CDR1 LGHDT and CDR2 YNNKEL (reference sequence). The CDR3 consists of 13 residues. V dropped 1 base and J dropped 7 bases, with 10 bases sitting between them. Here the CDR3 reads CASSQVLAVGYTF. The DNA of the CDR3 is TGTGCCAGCAGCCAAGTGTTGGCAGTTGGCTACACCTTC.

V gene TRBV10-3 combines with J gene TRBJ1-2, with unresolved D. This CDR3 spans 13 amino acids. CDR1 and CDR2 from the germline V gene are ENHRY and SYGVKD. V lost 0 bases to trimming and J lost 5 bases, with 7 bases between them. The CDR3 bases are TGTGCCATCAGTGAGTCCACAGATTATGGCTACACCTTC. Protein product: CAISESTDYGYTF.

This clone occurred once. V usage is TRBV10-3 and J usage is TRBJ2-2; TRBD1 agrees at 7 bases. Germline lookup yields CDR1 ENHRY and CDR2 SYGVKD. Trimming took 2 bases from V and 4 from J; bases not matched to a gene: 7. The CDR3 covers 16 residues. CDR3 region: CAISETDREGTGELFF. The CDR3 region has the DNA TGTGCCATCAGTGAGACCGACAGGGAAGGCACCGGGGAGCTGTTTTTT.

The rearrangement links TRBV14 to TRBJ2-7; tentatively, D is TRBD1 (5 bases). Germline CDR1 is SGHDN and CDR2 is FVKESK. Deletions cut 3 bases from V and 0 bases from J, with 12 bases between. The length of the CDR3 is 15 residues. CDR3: CASSQAEGASYEQYV. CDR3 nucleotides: TGTGCCAGCAGCCAGGCCGAAGGGGCCTCCTACGAGCAGTACGTC.

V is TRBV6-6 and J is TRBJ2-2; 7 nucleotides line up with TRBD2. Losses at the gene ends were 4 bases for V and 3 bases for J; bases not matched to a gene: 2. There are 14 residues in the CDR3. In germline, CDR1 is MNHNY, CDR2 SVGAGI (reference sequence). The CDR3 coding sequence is TGTGCCAGCAGTTGGGGGGGGTACACCGGGGAGCTGTTTTTT. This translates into CASSWGGYTGELFF.